Presented here are 24 T cell receptor beta chains from one specimen sequenced in a study of cytomegalovirus exposure and HLA in healthy donors. A multiplex PCR was run with 60 Vbeta primers and 13 Jbeta primers. TCRdb's table, derived via immunoSEQ multiplex PCR, lists solely in-frame clones and lacks some. The repertoire holds fewer than 250,000 clones, 70% to 90% seen once, with roughly 1.7% in the top ten. Material: PBMCs. These receptors originate from a young woman in good health and CMV-seronegative.

The chain recombines TRBV6-6 with TRBJ1-5; no definite D call. With 2 bases removed from V and 5 bases from J, the gap between germline ends came to 7 bases. CDR1 MNHNY and CDR2 SVGAGI come from the germline V gene (reference sequence). The CDR3 spans 13 residues. The CDR3 nucleotides are TGTGCCAGCAGTTACGCGACTGATCAGCCCCAGCATTTT. This encodes CASSYATDQPQHF.

The V call is TRBV5-1, the J call TRBJ2-7, with TRBD1 matching 11 bases. Per germline, CDR1 SGHRS and CDR2 YFSETQ. After removal of 1 base from V and 5 bases from J, the junction contained 5 bases not matched to a gene. This CDR3 is 15 amino acids long. The DNA of the CDR3 is TGCGCCAGCAGCTTGTCACGGGACAGGGGGGACGAGCAGTACTTC. It translates to CASSLSRDRGDEQYF. Full variable domain (outside the CDR3, taken from reference TRBV5-1 and TRBJ2-7): KAGVTQTPRYLIKTRGQQVTLSCSPISGHRSVSWYQQTPGQGLQFLFEYFSETQRNKGNFPGRFSGRQFSNSRSEMNVSTLELGDSALYLCASSLSRDRGDEQYFGPGTRLTVT.

The chain recombines TRBV6-9 with TRBJ1-6, with 12 bases identical to TRBD1. The V gene end was trimmed by 11 bases and the J gene end by 2 bases; junction bases not matched to a gene: 10. The CDR3 extends over 17 amino acids. Germline lookup yields CDR1 MNHGY and CDR2 SVAAGI. The CDR3 protein is CAPGDRGLGTYNSPLHF. CDR3 nucleotide sequence: TGTGCCCCCGGGGACAGGGGGCTTGGGACCTATAATTCACCCCTCCACTTT.

This chain links TRBV6-1 with TRBJ1-1; no definite D call. V gave up 7 bases and J gave up 1 base, with 10 bases separating them. The CDR3 spans 13 residues. CDR1 and CDR2 from the germline V gene are MNHNS and SASEGT. CDR3 in amino acids: CASKQSTNTEAFF. In DNA form, the CDR3 reads TGTGCCAGCAAGCAAAGCACGAACACTGAAGCTTTCTTT.

V and J are TRBV7-9 and TRBJ2-5; D remains ambiguous. In germline, CDR1 is SEHNR, CDR2 FQNEAQ (reference sequence). This CDR3 has 13 residues. V was trimmed by 5 bases and J by 1 base, leaving 8 bases between them. The CDR3, as DNA: TGTGCCAGCAGCATACAGCTCCAAGAGACCCAGTACTTC. Translated: CASSIQLQETQYF.

This clone was detected once. Additional DNA sequences in this sample encode the identical CDR3. The chain uses TRBV30 and TRBJ1-5, with D unclear. Germline V gene lookup returns CDR1 GTSNPN and CDR2 SVGIG (reference sequence). V lost 0 bases to trimming and J lost 4 bases, with 7 bases between them. The CDR3 sequence is 13 residues long. The CDR3 sequence is CAWSVDTNQPQHF. CDR3 in DNA: TGTGCCTGGAGTGTAGACACTAATCAGCCCCAGCATTTT. The full variable domain, its missing parts supplied by reference TRBV30 and TRBJ1-5, is SQTIHQWPATLVQPVGSPLSLECTVEGTSNPNLYWYRQAAGRGLQLLFYSVGIGQISSEVPQNLSASRPQDRQFILSSKKLLLSDSGFYLCAWSVDTNQPQHFGDGTRLSIL.

V is TRBV30 and J is TRBJ1-4, with unresolved D. CDR3 length: 16 residues. V was shortened by 1 base and J by 0 bases, with 12 bases between the two germline ends. Germline-derived CDR1 and CDR2 are GTSNPN and SVGIG (reference sequence). The CDR3 spells CAWSAGISATNEKLFF. CDR3 nucleotide sequence: TGTGCCTGGAGTGCGGGGATTTCCGCAACTAATGAAAAACTGTTTTTT.

This chain connects TRBV13 to TRBJ2-5; D might be TRBD2 (5 bases). The end of the DNA aligns better with TRBJ2-7, so the J call may be wrong. The germline V gene has CDR1 PRHDT and CDR2 FYEKMQ (reference sequence). The CDR3 is 13 amino acids. The CDR3 DNA reads as TGTGCCAGCAGCTCGCAGAGGGCCTACGAGCAGTACTTC. Translated, it gives CASSSQRAYEQYF.

The V and J genes are TRBV7-9 and TRBJ2-2; 8 bases are a match to TRBD1. The V gene end was trimmed by 3 bases and the J gene end by 2 bases; junction bases not matched to a gene: 2. The CDR3 is 15 amino acids. CDR1 is SEHNR, CDR2 FQNEAQ, per germline (reference sequence). The CDR3 DNA reads as TGTGCCAGCAGCTTGGACAGGGATAACACCGGGGAGCTGTTTTTT. Translation gives CASSLDRDNTGELFF.

CDR3: CSAGGSAGGLGEQFF. CDR3 DNA sequence: TGCAGCGCCGGAGGGTCTGCGGGAGGGCTGGGTGAGCAGTTCTTC. This chain connects TRBV29-1 to TRBJ2-1; 9 bases line up with TRBD2. The CDR3 runs to 15 residues. Germline loops: CDR1 SQVTM, CDR2 ANQGSEA. Losses at the gene ends were 7 bases for V and 9 bases for J; bases not matched to a gene: 16.

The chain has TRBV2 and TRBJ1-4, with a tentative D call TRBD1 (6 bases). This CDR3 region has 16 residues. CDR1 and CDR2 (germline): SNHLY, FYNNEI. The germline V and J ends were trimmed by 3 bases and 0 bases, with 11 bases remaining between them. CDR3 region: CASSDVRGATNEKLFF. CDR3 sequence (DNA): TGTGCCAGCAGTGACGTCAGGGGCGCAACTAATGAAAAACTGTTTTTT.

The chain uses TRBV7-9 and TRBJ1-6; D is undetermined. Germline-derived CDR1 and CDR2 are SEHNR and FQNEAQ (reference sequence). The CDR3 contains 15 residues. Trimming stripped 1 base from V and 6 bases from J, with 10 bases between. CDR3 amino acids: CASSLVLQANSPLHF. CDR3 nucleotide sequence: TGTGCCAGCAGCTTAGTCTTGCAGGCTAATTCACCCCTCCACTTT. Full variable domain (remainder filled in from reference TRBV7-9 and TRBJ1-6): DTGVSQNPRHKITKRGQNVTFRCDPISEHNRLYWYRQTLGQGPEFLTYFQNEAQLEKSRLLSDRFSAERPKGSFSTLEIQRTEQGDSAMYLCASSLVLQANSPLHFGNGTRLTVT.

This chain uses TRBV25-1 with TRBJ1-1, with D unclear. In germline, CDR1 is MGHDK, CDR2 SYGVNS. V lost 4 bases and J 8 bases, leaving 17 bases between the germline ends. The CDR3 length is 14 residues. The CDR3 nucleotides read TGTGCCAGCAGTGGGATGGGCTCCCCTAAGGAAGCTTTCTTT. Its protein product is CASSGMGSPKEAFF.

The chain links TRBV27 to TRBJ1-4, with 10 nucleotides matching TRBD1. V shed 4 bases and J 8 bases; nucleotides not matched to a gene: 10. The CDR3 has 16 residues. Germline CDR1 is MNHEY and CDR2 is SMNVEV (reference sequence). CDR3 residues: CASSSGTGEVAEKLFF. The CDR3 DNA follows: TGTGCCAGCAGTTCCGGGACAGGGGAAGTAGCAGAAAAACTGTTTTTT.

This sequence joins TRBV27 and TRBJ2-3; D gene unclear. Germline V gives CDR1 MNHEY, CDR2 SMNVEV (reference sequence). Trimming cost V 2 bases and J 2 bases, with 8 bases left between them. The CDR3 is 14 amino acids. The CDR3 region has the DNA TGTGCCAGCAGTTTAGTCGGTGACACAGATACGCAGTATTTT. It encodes CASSLVGDTDTQYF.

The chain joins TRBV7-2 to TRBJ1-2, with 8 bases aligning to TRBD1. The V and J ends lost 1 base and 8 bases, in that order; junction bases with no gene match: 3. The CDR3 is made up of 13 amino acids. CDR1 and CDR2 from the germline V gene are SGHTA and FQGNSA. CDR3 residues: CASSLGTGKGYTF. The CDR3 bases are TGTGCCAGCAGCTTAGGGACAGGGAAAGGCTACACCTTC.

The V call is TRBV9, the J call TRBJ2-3; 12 nucleotides align to TRBD2. Germline V lookup: CDR1 SGDLS, CDR2 YYNGEE. CDR3 length: 17 amino acids. The V gene end was trimmed by 7 bases and the J gene end by 2 bases; junction bases not matched to a gene: 11. The CDR3 coding sequence is TGTGCCAGCGCTCGTGGGACTAGCGGGTTCTACACAGATACGCAGTATTTT. It specifies CASARGTSGFYTDTQYF.

This chain links TRBV7-2 with TRBJ1-2, with D possibly TRBD1 on 6 matching bases. CDR1 is SGHTA, CDR2 FQGNSA, per germline. V lost 1 base and J lost 4, with 7 bases in between. The CDR3 extends over 13 amino acids. CDR3 DNA: TGTGCCAGCAGCTTAGTGGACAGCTATGGCTACACCTTC. This sequence encodes CASSLVDSYGYTF.

The chain uses TRBV5-6 and TRBJ2-5; D might be TRBD1 (5 bases). V shed 5 bases and J shed 0 bases, with 8 bases lying between them. There are 13 residues in the CDR3. The germline V gene has CDR1 SGHDT and CDR2 YYEEEE. This CDR3 reads CASSTGYQETQYF. The CDR3 region has the DNA TGTGCCAGCAGTACAGGCTACCAAGAGACCCAGTACTTC.

The chain recombines TRBV10-1 with TRBJ2-3; D is unresolved. The CDR3 is 14 amino acids. Trimming removed 6 bases at V and 2 bases at J, with 12 bases between. CDR1 WNHNN and CDR2 SYGVQD come from the germline V gene (reference sequence). This CDR3 reads CASSQVSPTDTQYF. The CDR3 nucleotides are TGCGCCAGCAGCCAGGTCAGCCCCACAGATACGCAGTATTTT.

This clone was observed a handful of times. J is TRBJ1-5 and V is TRBV5-8; no reliable D call. The CDR3 loop spans 12 amino acids. V shed 1 base and J shed 7 bases, with 6 bases lying between them. Germline lookup yields CDR1 SGHTS and CDR2 YDEGEE. The CDR3, as DNA: TGTGCCAGCAGCTTGAGCGCCCAGCCCCAGCATTTT. Translated, it gives CASSLSAQPQHF. Complete variable domain (other parts from reference TRBV5-8 and TRBJ1-5): EAGVTQSPTHLIKTRGQQATLRCSPISGHTSVYWYQQALGLGLQFLLWYDEGEERNRGNFPPRFSGRQFPNYSSELNVNALELEDSALYLCASSLSAQPQHFGDGTRLSIL.

This clone came up once. The V call is TRBV28, the J call TRBJ2-6, with 12 bases aligning to TRBD2. The germline V gene has CDR1 MDHEN and CDR2 SYDVKM. The CDR3 is 20 amino acids. Trimming removed 6 bases from V and 0 bases from J; junction bases left unmatched: 12. The CDR3 loop reads CASSKTPGLAGFSGANVLTF. The CDR3 DNA follows: TGTGCCAGCAGCAAAACCCCGGGACTAGCGGGTTTCTCTGGGGCCAACGTCCTGACTTTC.

The CDR3 loop reads CASSLGPRGNEQFF. CDR3 nucleotide sequence: TGCGCCAGCAGCTTGGGCCCTAGGGGCAATGAGCAGTTCTTC. The J gene is TRBJ2-1, the V gene TRBV5-1; perhaps TRBD1 as D (5 bases). The germline CDR1 and CDR2 sequences are SGHRS and YFSETQ. CDR3 length: 14 residues. The V end was cut by 0 bases, the J end by 6 bases, with 10 bases between. Based on the CDR3 plus reference TRBV5-1 and TRBJ2-1, the full variable domain is KAGVTQTPRYLIKTRGQQVTLSCSPISGHRSVSWYQQTPGQGLQFLFEYFSETQRNKGNFPGRFSGRQFSNSRSEMNVSTLELGDSALYLCASSLGPRGNEQFFGPGTRLTVL.

This rearrangement joins TRBV6-5 to TRBJ2-7, with 8 nucleotides matching TRBD1. This CDR3 spans 16 amino acids. CDR1 and CDR2 (germline): MNHEY, SVGAGI. With V trimmed by 2 bases and J by 4 bases, 10 bases remained unmatched. CDR3 protein: CASSYPGQGRTYEQYF. DNA for the CDR3: TGTGCCAGCAGTTACCCCGGACAGGGTAGGACTTACGAGCAGTACTTC.